The rows below give T cell receptor beta chains drawn from one sample of a study of brain T cells in children with intractable seizures. The table came from immunoSEQ multiplex PCR; TCRdb's copy has only in-frame clones and leaves some out. Of 70,000 to 90,000 clones detected, under 95% appear once; the ten largest clones hold over 1.5%. The material sequenced was peripheral blood, taken at surgery. These receptors were obtained from a boy less than two years old with tuberous sclerosis and intractable seizures. CDR3s include the opening cysteine and the closing phenylalanine or tryptophan. D genes are given only for firm matches. Expanded clones are given a class, and other clones once, few, many or no size at all.

TRBV7-7,TRBJ2-7,.,17,.,TGTGCTAGCAGCCCTCTAAAGGTGGAGGGAACCATCTACGAGCAGTACTTC,CASSPLKVEGTIYEQYF
TRBV9,TRBJ2-2,.,14,.,TGTGCCAGCAGCGTAGATTTGGGGACCGGGGAGCTGTTTTTT,CASSVDLGTGELFF
TRBV10-3,TRBJ1-2,.,14,.,TGTGCCATCACCAAACAGGAATCGAACTATGGCTACACCTTC,CAITKQESNYGYTF
TRBV30,TRBJ1-3,.,13,.,TGTGCCTGGAGTGTACGTGGCGCTATCACCATATATTTT,CAWSVRGAITIYF
TRBV6-5,TRBJ1-3,TRBD1,15,.,TGTGCCAGCAGGATGGACAGGGGACGTGGAAACACCATATATTTT,CASRMDRGRGNTIYF
TRBV10-3,TRBJ1-1,.,12,.,TGTGCCATTAGAACGGATAACACTGAAGCTTTCTTT,CAIRTDNTEAFF
TRBV7-2,TRBJ1-5,TRBD1,17,.,TGTGCCAGCAGCTTAGCGGGACAGGGGGCACCCAATCAGCCCCAGCATTTT,CASSLAGQGAPNQPQHF
TRBV10-2,TRBJ1-2,TRBD1,13,.,TGCGCCAGTAATAACGACAGGGACTATGGCTACACCTTC,CASNNDRDYGYTF
TRBV24-1,TRBJ1-3,.,12,once,TGTGCCACCAGTGAACCTAAAGGGGTCATATATTTT,CATSEPKGVIYF
TRBV12-1,TRBJ2-3,.,17,.,TGTGCCAGCCGGAGGACTAGCGGGGGGATGAGCACAGATACGCAGTATTTT,CASRRTSGGMSTDTQYF
TRBV15,TRBJ2-1,.,15,.,TGTGCCACCAGCAGAGACAGGGGGGTTACGAATGAGCAGTTCTTC,CATSRDRGVTNEQFF
TRBV11-2,TRBJ1-4,TRBD1,14,.,TGTGCCAGCAGTTGGACAGGCCTAAATGAAAAACTGTTTTTT,CASSWTGLNEKLFF
TRBV5-4,TRBJ2-7,TRBD1,15,.,TGTGCCAGCAGCTTAGGGGGCGCGGGTAACTACGAGCAGTACTTC,CASSLGGAGNYEQYF
TRBV19,TRBJ1-1,.,13,.,TGTGCCAGTAGTATGACAGGGAACACTGAAGCTTTCTTT,CASSMTGNTEAFF
TRBV10-2,TRBJ2-3,TRBD2,15,.,TGCGCCAGCATGGAGCGGGGTGTGGGCACAGATACGCAGTATTTT,CASMERGVGTDTQYF
TRBV5-1,TRBJ2-5,.,15,once,TGCGCCAGCAGCTTGAGTGGGGGCTTACGGGAGACCCAGTACTTC,CASSLSGGLRETQYF
TRBV19,TRBJ2-1,.,12,.,TGTGCCAGTAGTATAGGATCGGCTGAGCAGTTCTTC,CASSIGSAEQFF
TRBV30,TRBJ1-5,.,16,few,TGTGCCTGGAGTAAGACGCTCCGGGATCCCCGAATGCCCCAGCATTTT,CAWSKTLRDPRMPQHF
TRBV24-1,TRBJ2-3,.,12,.,TGTGCCACCAGTGATATTGCAGATACGCAGTATTTT,CATSDIADTQYF
TRBV11-2,TRBJ2-2,.,16,once,TGTGCCAGCAGCCGACCCACAGACAGAAACACCGGGGAGCTGTTTTTT,CASSRPTDRNTGELFF
TRBV28,TRBJ2-7,TRBD1,14,.,TGTGCCAGCACCCTGGGACAGGGGACTTACGAGCAGTACTTC,CASTLGQGTYEQYF
TRBV2,TRBJ2-1,TRBD2,15,.,TGTGCCAGCAGTGAAGGTAGCGGGGGATTTGATGAGCAGTTCTTC,CASSEGSGGFDEQFF
TRBV5-4,TRBJ2-1,TRBD2,13,.,TGTGCCAGCCCAAGGTGGGGGGGACATGAGCAGTTCTTC,CASPRWGGHEQFF
TRBV7-6,TRBJ2-5,.,17,.,TGTGCCAGCAGCCGAAAGGGGTACGCGGGCCCGTTAGAGACCCAGTACTTC,CASSRKGYAGPLETQYF
TRBV11-1,TRBJ2-3,.,15,.,TGTGCCAGCAGCTTAGCAAACTGGGCTGCAGATACGCAGTATTTT,CASSLANWAADTQYF
TRBV25-1,TRBJ1-1,TRBD1,15,.,TGTGCCAGCAGTGAATTTCAGGGGGCGACCACTGAAGCTTTCTTT,CASSEFQGATTEAFF
TRBV21-1,TRBJ2-1,.,11,.,TGTGCCAGCCTCAGACACAATGAGCAGTTCTTC,CASLRHNEQFF
TRBV11-2,TRBJ2-7,.,13,.,TGTGCCAGCAGCGCGTATACGGTCTACGAGCAGTACTTC,CASSAYTVYEQYF
TRBV2,TRBJ2-6,TRBD1,14,.,TGCGTAGGACAGGGTGGCACCGGGGCCAACGTCCTGACTTTC,CVGQGGTGANVLTF
TRBV3-1/TRBV3-2,TRBJ2-1,.,15,.,TGTGCCAGCAGCCAAGAAAGAAGTGCCTCCAATGAGCAGTTCTTC,CASSQERSASNEQFF
TRBV5-1,TRBJ2-2,TRBD1,17,.,TGCGCCAGCAGCCCCACCGGAAGGACAGGGGTTCCTGGGGAGCTGTTTTTT,CASSPTGRTGVPGELFF